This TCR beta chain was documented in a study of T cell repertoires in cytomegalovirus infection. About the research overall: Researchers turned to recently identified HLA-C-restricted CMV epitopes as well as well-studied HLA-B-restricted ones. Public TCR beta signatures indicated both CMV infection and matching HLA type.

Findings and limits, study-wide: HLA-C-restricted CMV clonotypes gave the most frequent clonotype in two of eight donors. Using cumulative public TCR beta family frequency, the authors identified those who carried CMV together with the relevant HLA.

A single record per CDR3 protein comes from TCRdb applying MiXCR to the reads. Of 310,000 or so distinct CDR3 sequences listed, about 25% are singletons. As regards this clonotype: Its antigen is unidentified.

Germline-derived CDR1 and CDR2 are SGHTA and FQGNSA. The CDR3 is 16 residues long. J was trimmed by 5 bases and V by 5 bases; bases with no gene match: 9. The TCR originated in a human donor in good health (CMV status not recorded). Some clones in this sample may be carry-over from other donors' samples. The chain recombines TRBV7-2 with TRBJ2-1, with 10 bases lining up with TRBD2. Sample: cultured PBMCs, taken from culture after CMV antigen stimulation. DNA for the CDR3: TGTGCCAGCAGCCCCGATCTAGCGGGAGTACACAATGAGCAGTTCTTC. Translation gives CASSPDLAGVHNEQFF.